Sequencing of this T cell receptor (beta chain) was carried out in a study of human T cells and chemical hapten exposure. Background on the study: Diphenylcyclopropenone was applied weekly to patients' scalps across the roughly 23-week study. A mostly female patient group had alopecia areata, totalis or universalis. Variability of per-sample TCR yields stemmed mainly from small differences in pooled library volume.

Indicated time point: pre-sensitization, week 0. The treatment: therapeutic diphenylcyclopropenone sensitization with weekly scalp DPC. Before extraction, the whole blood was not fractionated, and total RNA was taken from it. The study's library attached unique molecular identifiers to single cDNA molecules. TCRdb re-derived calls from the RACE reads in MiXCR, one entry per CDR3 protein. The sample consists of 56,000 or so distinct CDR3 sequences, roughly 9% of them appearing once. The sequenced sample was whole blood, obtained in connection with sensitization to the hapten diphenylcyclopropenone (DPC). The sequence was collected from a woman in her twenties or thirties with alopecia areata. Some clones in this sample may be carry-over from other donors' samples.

CDR3 sequence: CASSPGGGLAYEQYF. CDR3 nucleotide sequence: TGCGCCAGCAGCCCAGGCGGGGGACTAGCTTACGAGCAGTACTTC. The J gene is TRBJ2-7, the V gene TRBV4-3; 9 positions match TRBD2. V dropped 4 bases and J dropped 4; count of bases not matched to a gene: 8. CDR1 is LGHNA and CDR2 is YSLEER in the germline V gene. The CDR3 covers 15 residues.